Listed here are 29 T cell receptor beta chains from one sample, sequenced in a study of prognosis after radiotherapy for stage I lung cancer. The study amplified the TCR beta CDR3 region from genomic DNA. This amplification was carried out by two rounds of multiplex PCR. Initially, in first-round PCR, primers specific to each TRBV and TRBJ gene were used. Using its own MiXCR run on the multiplex PCR reads, TCRdb lists one record per CDR3 protein. Found here are under 35,000 distinct CDR3 sequences, 35% to 45% of them singletons; the top ten hold roughly 14%. Sequencing was performed on PBMCs, taken before or after stereotactic body radiation therapy (not recorded which). These receptors were obtained from a donor over 45 with non-small cell lung cancer.

By share, this clonotype ranks as medium-sized. The rearrangement links TRBV11-2 to TRBJ1-2; D possibly corresponds to TRBD1 (6 bases). This CDR3 has 15 amino acids. V lost 1 base to trimming and J lost 4 bases, with 13 bases between them. CDR1 and CDR2 (germline): SGHAT, FQNNGV. As DNA, the CDR3 is TGTGCCAGCAGCTTAGTAGGGATAGGGGGCTATGGCTACACCTTC. Translated: CASSLVGIGGYGYTF. Full variable domain (missing parts from reference TRBV11-2 and TRBJ1-2): EAGVAQSPRYKIIEKRQSVAFWCNPISGHATLYWYQQILGQGPKLLIQFQNNGVVDDSQLPKDRFSAERLKGVDSTLKIQPAKLEDSAVYLCASSLVGIGGYGYTFGSGTRLTVV.

This clonotype occurred many times. The chain links TRBV2 to TRBJ1-2; D may be TRBD1 (5 bases). Trimming took off 2 bases at V and 8 bases at J, with 21 bases between the two ends. The CDR3 totals 16 residues. CDR1 and CDR2 (germline): SNHLY, FYNNEI. Written as DNA, the CDR3 is TGTGCCAGCAGTGAATCCGTTTCTTTCGGGGGAGGCGGCTACACCTTC. As protein: CASSESVSFGGGGYTF.

V usage is TRBV2 and J usage is TRBJ1-6; D is undetermined. V shed 9 bases and J shed 9 bases, with 12 bases lying between them. The CDR3 length is 12 residues. Germline CDR1 SNHLY, CDR2 FYNNEI. CDR3 region: CARREEGSPLHF. The DNA of the CDR3 is TGTGCCAGACGGGAGGAAGGTTCACCCCTCCACTTT. The complete variable domain, with remaining parts taken from reference TRBV2 and TRBJ1-6, reads EPEVTQTPSHQVTQMGQEVILRCVPISNHLYFYWYRQILGQKVEFLVSFYNNEISEKSEIFDDQFSVERPDGSNFTLKIRSTKLEDSAMYFCARREEGSPLHFGNGTRLTVT.

As concerns this clonotype: This could be a read error, since a much larger clone is one nucleotide away. The chain is built from TRBV6-1 and TRBJ2-5; tentatively, D is TRBD1 (5 bases). The V and J ends lost 9 bases and 5 bases respectively, with 16 bases between them. The CDR3 is 13 amino acids. From germline, CDR1 is MNHNS and CDR2 SASEGT. CDR3 nucleotides: TGTGCCAGAAGCAGGGTCCCGACGGAGACCCAGTACTTC. This codes for CARSRVPTETQYF.

This clonotype was detected ten times or more. The chain links TRBV28 to TRBJ1-5; 11 bases are a match to TRBD1. J lost 5 bases, V lost 7 bases, and 7 bases had no gene match. Germline V gene lookup returns CDR1 MDHEN and CDR2 SYDVKM. The CDR3 is 15 residues long. As DNA, the CDR3 is TGTGCCAGCAACTACTTGGGACAGGGGGATCAGCCCCAGCATTTT. The encoded protein is CASNYLGQGDQPQHF.

This clonotype was counted many times. This chain links TRBV11-2 with TRBJ1-1, with D tentatively TRBD1 (5 bases). CDR1 is SGHAT and CDR2 is FQNNGV in the germline V gene. The CDR3 consists of 13 residues. Deletions cut 2 bases from V and 11 bases from J, with 15 bases between. CDR3 region: CASSLQSGLGAFF. The CDR3 DNA reads TGTGCCAGCAGCTTACAATCAGGGTTAGGGGCTTTCTTT.

The rearrangement uses TRBV3-1 and TRBJ2-7, with 9 nucleotides matching TRBD1. V lost 1 base, J lost 6 bases, and 4 bases stayed unmatched. Per the germline V gene, CDR1 is LGHDT and CDR2 is YNNKEL (reference sequence). The CDR3 has 14 amino acids. The CDR3 coding sequence is TGTGCCAGCAGCCAAGGACGGACAGGGGTCGAGCAGTACTTC. Its translation is CASSQGRTGVEQYF.

The chain uses TRBV27 and TRBJ1-4, with D possibly being TRBD1 (5 bases). This CDR3 spans 14 amino acids. V lost 6 bases and J 4 bases, leaving 12 bases between the germline ends. The V gene's germline CDR1 is MNHEY and CDR2 SMNVEV (reference sequence). The CDR3 protein is CASSHRQFNEKLFF. The CDR3 DNA is TGTGCCAGCAGCCACAGGCAGTTTAATGAAAAACTGTTTTTT.

This clonotype was seen ten or more times. The chain is built from TRBV12-3 or TRBV12-4 and TRBJ2-5, with 14 bases aligning to TRBD2. V shed 5 bases and J 5 bases; nucleotides not matched to a gene: 13. This CDR3 region has 18 residues. CDR3 loop: CASSPMGLAGDPGETQYF. The CDR3 bases are TGTGCCAGCAGTCCAATGGGACTAGCGGGGGACCCAGGGGAGACCCAGTACTTC.

This chain joins TRBV15 and TRBJ1-2; no clear D gene. The CDR3 is 15 residues long. The germline gives CDR1 LNHNV, CDR2 YYDKDF (reference sequence). Trimming stripped 2 bases from V and 0 bases from J, with 10 bases between. CDR3 sequence: CATSRRATANYGYTF. The CDR3 DNA is TGTGCCACCAGCAGAAGGGCGACGGCTAACTATGGCTACACCTTC.

This clonotype was seen at least ten times. The CDR3 here is CASSSGTGVQNIQYF. The CDR3 DNA sequence: TGTGCCAGCAGTTCCGGGACAGGGGTACAAAACATTCAGTACTTC. The V gene is TRBV6-5, the J gene TRBJ2-4; 10 bases match TRBD1. CDR1 and CDR2 (germline): MNHEY, SVGAGI. The CDR3 length is 15 residues. J gave up 5 bases and V 4 bases, and 5 bases lay outside the gene matches.

A word on this clonotype: A read error is the likely source, as a far larger clone sits one nucleotide away. The rearrangement uses TRBV6-1 and TRBJ2-3; unclear D gene. Deletions cut 6 bases from V and 2 bases from J, with 6 bases between. The germline gives CDR1 MNHNS, CDR2 SASEGT. The CDR3 length is 12 residues. The CDR3 spells CASRDDTDTQYF. CDR3 sequence (DNA): TGTGCCAGCAGAGATGACACAGATACGCAGTATTTT.

V gene TRBV18 combines with J gene TRBJ1-1; no clear D gene. Trimming left V 2 bases short and J 5 bases short, with 9 bases between. Germline V gene lookup returns CDR1 KGHSH and CDR2 LQKENI. The CDR3 runs 13 residues. The CDR3 reads CASSPGVWTEAFF. Here the CDR3 DNA reads TGTGCCAGCTCACCAGGGGTTTGGACTGAAGCTTTCTTT.

This clonotype was seen at least ten times. The chain uses TRBV3-1 and TRBJ2-7, with 8 bases lining up with TRBD1. The germline gives CDR1 LGHDT, CDR2 YNNKEL (reference sequence). The length of the CDR3 is 15 residues. V dropped 1 base and J dropped 7; count of bases not matched to a gene: 9. The CDR3 region is CASSQGTGTPREQYF. CDR3 DNA sequence: TGTGCCAGCAGCCAAGGGACAGGGACTCCGAGGGAGCAGTACTTC.

This clonotype was observed many times. This rearrangement joins TRBV7-8 to TRBJ2-2, with 7 bases aligning to TRBD1. The V and J ends lost 5 bases and 0 bases, in that order; junction bases with no gene match: 3. The CDR3 sequence is 15 residues long. Germline loops: CDR1 SGHVS, CDR2 FQNEAQ. The CDR3 coding sequence is TGTGCCAGCAGCATCGGGACAGCGAACACCGGGGAGCTGTTTTTT. Translation gives CASSIGTANTGELFF.

Concerning this clonotype itself: The junction departs from germline at one end; a sequencing error may be responsible. In nucleotides, the CDR3 is TGTGCCAGCAGTTATACAAGACGGGGGGGTTCACCCATCAACTTT. Amino acids: CASSYTRRGGSPINF. The J gene is TRBJ1-6, the V gene TRBV6-5; D is possibly TRBD1 (5 bases). This CDR3 has 15 amino acids. CDR1 is MNHEY and CDR2 is SVGAGI in the germline V gene.

Ten or more counts support this clonotype. The CDR3 sequence: CASSNRQEYNEQFF. The CDR3 DNA follows: TGTGCCAGTAGTAACCGACAGGAGTACAATGAGCAGTTCTTC. The chain joins TRBV19 to TRBJ2-1, with a possible D match to TRBD1 (6 bases). This CDR3 is built from 14 residues. Germline CDR1 and CDR2: LNHDA and SQIVND (reference sequence). The ends were cut back, 4 bases at V and 4 bases at J, with 11 bases in the middle.

This sequence joins TRBV27 and TRBJ2-7; possibly TRBD1 or TRBD2 for D (5 bases each). The V end was cut by 6 bases, the J end by 10 bases, with 22 bases between. CDR1 MNHEY and CDR2 SMNVEV come from the germline V gene (reference sequence). The CDR3 runs 14 residues. The CDR3: CASRSDGTGRDQYF. The CDR3 region has the DNA TGTGCCAGCAGATCGGACGGGACGGGTCGCGATCAGTACTTC.

The chain couples TRBV6-4 to TRBJ2-3, with a tentative D call TRBD2 (6 bases). V was trimmed by 5 bases and J by 0 bases, leaving 12 bases between them. Germline values: CDR1 MRHNA, CDR2 SNTAGT. CDR3 length: 15 amino acids. CDR3 nucleotides: TGTGCCAGCAGTCGGACTACCGATAGCACAGATACGCAGTATTTT. Encoded protein: CASSRTTDSTDTQYF.

This clonotype was seen more than once but under ten times. This may be a read error, as it is one base from a much larger clone. The chain couples TRBV27 to TRBJ1-4; D may be TRBD1 (5 bases). In germline, CDR1 is MNHEY, CDR2 SMNVEV (reference sequence). V shed 8 bases and J shed 9 bases, with 16 bases lying between them. This CDR3 has 13 amino acids. The CDR3 here is CASSFSGFKKLFF. In DNA form, the CDR3 reads TGTGCCAGCTCCTTCTCAGGGTTCAAAAAACTGTTTTTT.

This clonotype was seen ten or more times. This chain uses TRBV27 with TRBJ2-3, with a tentative D call TRBD1 (8 bases). The length of the CDR3 is 16 residues. The germline CDR1 and CDR2 sequences are MNHEY and SMNVEV (reference sequence). Deletions cut 4 bases from V and 5 bases from J, with 19 bases between. CDR3 region: CASSSRTGRGRDTQYF. The DNA for the CDR3 is TGTGCCAGCAGTTCCCGGACAGGGAGGGGGCGAGATACGCAGTATTTT.

This clonotype was recorded many times. The chain uses TRBV15 and TRBJ2-1, with 10 bases aligning to TRBD2. The CDR3 is 16 amino acids. Germline assignment: CDR1 LNHNV and CDR2 YYDKDF (reference sequence). With V trimmed by 2 bases and J by 2 bases, 3 bases remained unmatched. CDR3 loop: CATSRRGLAAYNEQFF. The DNA of the CDR3 is TGTGCCACCAGCAGACGAGGACTAGCGGCCTACAATGAGCAGTTCTTC.

Comment on this clonotype: The likely explanation is a read error, given a far larger clone one base away. The chain couples TRBV6-4 to TRBJ2-3; D remains ambiguous. The V gene's germline CDR1 is MRHNA and CDR2 SNTAGT. The CDR3 totals 11 residues. V gave up 5 bases and J gave up 4 bases, with 4 bases separating them. Written as DNA, the CDR3 is TGTGCCAGCAGTCTGCCAGATACGCAGTATTTT. This codes for CASSLPDTQYF.

The table lists this clonotype with many counts. J is TRBJ2-7 and V is TRBV9, with D perhaps being TRBD1 or TRBD2 (5 bases each). Trimming cost V 0 bases and J 2 bases, with 12 bases left between them. The CDR3 has 15 amino acids. CDR1 is SGDLS, CDR2 YYNGEE, per germline. The CDR3 DNA reads TGTGCCAGCAGCGTAGTGGGGGACGGTACCTACGAGCAGTACTTC. It codes for CASSVVGDGTYEQYF.

This clonotype was recorded many times. The rearrangement links TRBV28 to TRBJ2-7; 7 bases map to TRBD1. CDR3 size: 17 residues. Trimming removed 2 bases from V and 4 bases from J; junction bases left unmatched: 14. Germline CDR1 reads MDHEN; CDR2 reads SYDVKM. Here the CDR3 reads CASSLPIMTGNDYEQYF. CDR3 in DNA: TGTGCCAGCAGTTTACCCATAATGACAGGGAACGATTACGAGCAGTACTTC.

Judged by abundance, this clonotype is medium-sized (0.01 to 0.1%). The J gene is TRBJ2-7, the V gene TRBV6-2 or TRBV6-3; D perhaps matches TRBD2 (6 bases). The CDR3 runs to 14 residues. The V and J ends lost 5 bases and 5 bases respectively, with 16 bases between them. CDR1 is MNHEY and CDR2 is SVGEGT in the germline V gene. CDR3 loop: CASSVMFAGHEQYF. CDR3 DNA: TGTGCCAGCAGTGTCATGTTCGCGGGACACGAGCAGTACTTC.

The chain recombines TRBV10-3 with TRBJ2-3; D is possibly TRBD2 (7 bases). Germline CDR1 ENHRY, CDR2 SYGVKD. The CDR3 consists of 15 residues. The ends were cut back, 7 bases at V and 5 bases at J, with 19 bases in the middle. CDR3 coding DNA: TGTGCCATCACATCAGGGCGCGGGGGCATAGATACGCAGTATTTT. Its translation is CAITSGRGGIDTQYF.

This chain connects TRBV20-1 to TRBJ1-1, with TRBD1 matching 8 bases. The CDR3 runs 14 residues. V shed 5 bases, J shed 4 bases, and the junction held 9 bases outside the gene matches. Germline assignment: CDR1 DFQATT and CDR2 SNEGSKA (reference sequence). CDR3 sequence: CSARPGGEVTEAFF. CDR3 nucleotides: TGCAGTGCTCGACCAGGGGGCGAGGTCACTGAAGCTTTCTTT.

This clonotype was counted ten times or more. The genes are TRBV19 and TRBJ1-5; the D is unclear. The CDR3 consists of 19 residues. V was trimmed by 2 bases and J by 1 base, leaving 21 bases between them. Germline assignment: CDR1 LNHDA and CDR2 SQIVND (reference sequence). CDR3 protein: CASSIRRGNTRESNQPQHF. The CDR3, as DNA: TGTGCCAGTAGTATAAGGCGAGGGAACACAAGGGAAAGCAATCAGCCCCAGCATTTT.